One TCR beta chain is described in this entry. This sample is drawn from a study of blood T cells in healthy people across ages. Germline assignment: CDR1 MGHRA and CDR2 YSYEKL. The CDR3 loop spans 13 amino acids. A second PCR, run for roughly 7 to 12 cycles, used a sample-barcoded 5' primer plus a J-beta primer mix. TCRdb passed the 5' RACE reads through MiXCR, listing each CDR3 protein once. The repertoire holds around 700,000 distinct CDR3 sequences, with around a quarter as singletons. These data were also reused for a study on T cells of mothers and their children. That report notes: Study donors consisted of a few healthy Caucasian mothers and their six children.

The rearrangement links TRBV4-1 to TRBJ2-5; D call uncertain. Gene TRBJ2-7 matches the end of the DNA better, so the J call may be wrong. The specimen was blood. This TCR derives from a boy aged 10-17 years in good health. The CDR3 loop is CASRGRSSYEQYF. CDR3 sequence (DNA): TGCGCCAGCAGGGGCAGGAGCTCCTACGAGCAGTACTTC.